This paragraph reports one T cell receptor beta chain. Measured with immunoSEQ multiplex PCR; TCRdb has only the in-frame clones, and not every one. The sample has 200,000 to 250,000 clones; around 86% are singletons. This record belongs to a study of blood T cell repertoires in COVID-19. The germline CDR1 and CDR2 sequences are LNHNV and YYDKDF (reference sequence). This CDR3 contains 14 residues. V was pared by 5 bases and J by 1 base, with 5 bases of the junction left unmatched. This receptor was identified in a woman between 45 and 65 years old who had recovered from COVID-19. Source material: PBMCs or T cells enriched from blood (not recorded which). The V gene is TRBV15, the J gene TRBJ2-7, with 7 bases lining up with TRBD1. CDR3 sequence (DNA): TGTGCCACCAGCCGGGACAGAGGGTCCTACGAGCAGTACTTC. Encoded protein: CATSRDRGSYEQYF.